This T cell receptor beta chain came from a study of OX40 agonist ivuxolimab in advanced cancers. Study in general: Age averaged about 66 years (range 23 to 79), and 82.7% were male. There were three patients with partial responses, one having hepatocellular carcinoma and two cutaneous melanoma.

The J segment lost 1 base and the V segment lost 1 base, leaving 12 bases of the junction unmatched. This CDR3 has 18 amino acids. Germline CDR1 SGHTS, CDR2 YDEGEE. Clones were sequenced by immunoSEQ multiplex PCR, and TCRdb holds only the in-frame ones, with some missing. The sample has about 77,000 clones, approximately 89% seen once. With respect to this clone: Its antigen is not identified.

Study outcomes and limitations: More expanded clones were found, on average, in CD8+ than in CD4+ T cells.

The sample was CD4+ or CD8+ T cells sorted from blood, taken in a trial of the OX40 agonist ivuxolimab. The sequence was collected from an adult with an advanced solid tumor such as melanoma, head and neck, liver or kidney cancer. V is TRBV5-8 and J is TRBJ1-2; 8 nucleotides agree with TRBD1. CDR3 sequence reads: CASSLYGTGGEDNYGYTF. Written as DNA, the CDR3 is TGTGCCAGCAGCTTGTATGGGACAGGTGGAGAGGATAACTATGGCTACACCTTC.